The T cell receptor beta chain under discussion was sequenced for a study of naive and memory T cell subsets. This clonotype was observed a handful of times. For blood and skin samples, reverse transcription used TCR alpha and beta constant primers. Four PCR rounds used nested alpha and beta constant region primers plus the SP2 primer. TCRdb fed the UMI-ligation and nested PCR reads into MiXCR, producing one record per CDR3 protein. The sample yields roughly 18,000 distinct CDR3 sequences, about a tenth seen once. Indicated treatment: skin biopsy from PPD injection site in Mantoux-positive individual. Reverse transcription used DNase-treated unsorted total RNA, aiming for roughly 1 to 1000 ng. Skin biopsies came from PPD injection sites in Mantoux-positive individuals. The CDR3 runs to 16 residues. The germline V gene encodes CDR1 ENHRY and CDR2 SYGVKD. With 10 bases clipped from V and 2 bases from J, the junction kept 11 bases outside the gene matches.

The V and J genes are TRBV10-3 and TRBJ2-1; TRBD2 aligns across 10 bases. The specimen was skin, collected from a tuberculin skin test site. The source of this sequence is an adult in good health. The CDR3 sequence is CASRFSGGQTYNEQFF. The CDR3 DNA reads TGTGCCAGCAGGTTTAGCGGGGGGCAAACCTACAATGAGCAGTTCTTC.